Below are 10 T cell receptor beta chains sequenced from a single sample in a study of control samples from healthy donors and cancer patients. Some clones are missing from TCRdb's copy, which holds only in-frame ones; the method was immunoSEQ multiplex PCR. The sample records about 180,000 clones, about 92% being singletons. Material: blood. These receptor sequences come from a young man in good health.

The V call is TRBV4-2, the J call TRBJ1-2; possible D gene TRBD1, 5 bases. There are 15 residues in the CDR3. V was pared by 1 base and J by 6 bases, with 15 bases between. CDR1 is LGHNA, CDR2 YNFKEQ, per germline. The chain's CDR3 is CASSQAERTQDGYTF. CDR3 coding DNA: TGTGCCAGCAGCCAAGCAGAGAGGACACAGGATGGCTACACCTTC.

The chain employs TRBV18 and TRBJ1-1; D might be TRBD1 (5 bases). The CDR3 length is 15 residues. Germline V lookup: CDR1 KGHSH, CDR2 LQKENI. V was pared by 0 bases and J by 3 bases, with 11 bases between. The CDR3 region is CASSPPTGGYTEAFF. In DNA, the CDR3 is TGTGCCAGCTCACCACCTACCGGGGGGTACACTGAAGCTTTCTTT.

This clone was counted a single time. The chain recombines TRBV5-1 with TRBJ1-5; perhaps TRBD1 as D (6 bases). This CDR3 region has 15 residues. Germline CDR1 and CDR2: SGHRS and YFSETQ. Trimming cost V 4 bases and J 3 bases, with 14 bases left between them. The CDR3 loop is CASSPRPGANQPQHF. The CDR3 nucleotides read TGCGCCAGCAGCCCTAGGCCAGGGGCCAATCAGCCCCAGCATTTT.

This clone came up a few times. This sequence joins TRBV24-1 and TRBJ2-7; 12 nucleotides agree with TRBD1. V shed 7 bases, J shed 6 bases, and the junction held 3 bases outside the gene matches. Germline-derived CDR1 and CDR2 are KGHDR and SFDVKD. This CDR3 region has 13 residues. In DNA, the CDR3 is TGTGCCACCAGGGGACAGGGGGCCGGCGAGCAGTACTTC. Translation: CATRGQGAGEQYF.

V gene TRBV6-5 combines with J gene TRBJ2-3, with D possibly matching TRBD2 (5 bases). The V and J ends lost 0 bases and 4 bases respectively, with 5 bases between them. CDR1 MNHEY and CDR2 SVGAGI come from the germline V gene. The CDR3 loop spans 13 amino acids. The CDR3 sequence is CASSYSAADTQYF. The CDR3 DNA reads TGTGCCAGCAGTTACTCAGCGGCAGATACGCAGTATTTT.

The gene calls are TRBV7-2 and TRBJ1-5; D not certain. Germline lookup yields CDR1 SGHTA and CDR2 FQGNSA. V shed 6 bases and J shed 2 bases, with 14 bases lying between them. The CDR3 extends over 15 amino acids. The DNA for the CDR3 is TGTGCCAGCAGTCCCTACCCCAGCGGCAATCAGCCCCAGCATTTT. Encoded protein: CASSPYPSGNQPQHF.

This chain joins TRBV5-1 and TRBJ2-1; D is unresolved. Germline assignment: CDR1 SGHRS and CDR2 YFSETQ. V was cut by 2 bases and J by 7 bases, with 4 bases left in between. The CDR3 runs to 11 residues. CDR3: CASSFGNEQFF. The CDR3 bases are TGCGCCAGCAGCTTTGGGAATGAGCAGTTCTTC.

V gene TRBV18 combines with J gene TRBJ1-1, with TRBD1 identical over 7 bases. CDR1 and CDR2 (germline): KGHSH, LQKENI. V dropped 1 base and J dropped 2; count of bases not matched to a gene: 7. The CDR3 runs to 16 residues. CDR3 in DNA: TGTGCCAGCTCACCACGACGGGACAGCAAAAACACTGAAGCTTTCTTT. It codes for CASSPRRDSKNTEAFF. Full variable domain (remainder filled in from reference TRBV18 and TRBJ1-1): NAGVMQNPRHLVRRRGQEARLRCSPMKGHSHVYWYRQLPEEGLKFMVYLQKENIIDESGMPKERFSAEFPKEGPSILRIQQVVRGDSAAYFCASSPRRDSKNTEAFFGQGTRLTVV.

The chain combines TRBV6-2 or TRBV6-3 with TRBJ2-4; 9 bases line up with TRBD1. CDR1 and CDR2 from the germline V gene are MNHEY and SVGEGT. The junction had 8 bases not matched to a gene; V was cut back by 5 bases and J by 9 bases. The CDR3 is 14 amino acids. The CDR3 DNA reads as TGTGCCAGCAGTCCGGGACAGGGAAGGGGCATTCAGTACTTC. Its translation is CASSPGQGRGIQYF.

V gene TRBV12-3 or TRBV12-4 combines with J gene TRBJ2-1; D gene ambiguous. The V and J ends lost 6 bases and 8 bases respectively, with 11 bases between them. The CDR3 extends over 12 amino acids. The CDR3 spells CASRLRRDEQFF. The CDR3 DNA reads TGTGCCAGCAGACTCCGGCGTGATGAGCAGTTCTTC.